This TCR beta chain is drawn from a study of blood T cell repertoires in COVID-19. Study in general: Specimens from acute and convalescent COVID-19 originated in the United States, Italy and Spain. Sources were T cells, B-cell-depleted T cells, or PBMCs; the material itself was cDNA or gDNA.

Sequencing used immunoSEQ multiplex PCR; TCRdb keeps in-frame clones, though not all of them. The data show under 250,000 clones, approximately 82% seen once. The CDR3 contains 14 residues. Germline assignment: CDR1 SGHRS and CDR2 YFSETQ. Trimming stripped 0 bases from V and 8 bases from J, with 11 bases between. J is TRBJ1-4 and V is TRBV5-1; D possibly corresponds to TRBD1 (5 bases). The clonotype comes from a man aged 25-45 years who had recovered from COVID-19. Input material: peripheral blood. CDR3 nucleotides: TGCGCCAGCAGCTTGGGCAGGGTGGACGAAAAACTGTTTTTT. The encoded protein is CASSLGRVDEKLFF.